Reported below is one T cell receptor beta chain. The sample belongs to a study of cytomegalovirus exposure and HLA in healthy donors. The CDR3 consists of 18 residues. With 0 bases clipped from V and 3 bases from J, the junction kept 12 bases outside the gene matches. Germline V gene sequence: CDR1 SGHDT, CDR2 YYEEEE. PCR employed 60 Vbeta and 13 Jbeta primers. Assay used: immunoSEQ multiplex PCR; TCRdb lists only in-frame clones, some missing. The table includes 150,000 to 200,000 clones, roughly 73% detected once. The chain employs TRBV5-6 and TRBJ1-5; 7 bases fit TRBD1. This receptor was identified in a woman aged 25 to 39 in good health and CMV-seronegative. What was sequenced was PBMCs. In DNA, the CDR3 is TGTGCCAGCAGCTTGGTCCTACCGACAGGGAATCCCAATCAGCCCCAGCATTTT. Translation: CASSLVLPTGNPNQPQHF. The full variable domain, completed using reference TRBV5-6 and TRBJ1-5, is DAGVTQSPTHLIKTRGQQVTLRCSPKSGHDTVSWYQQALGQGPQFIFQYYEEEERQRGNFPDRFSGHQFPNYSSELNVNALLLGDSALYLCASSLVLPTGNPNQPQHFGDGTRLSIL.